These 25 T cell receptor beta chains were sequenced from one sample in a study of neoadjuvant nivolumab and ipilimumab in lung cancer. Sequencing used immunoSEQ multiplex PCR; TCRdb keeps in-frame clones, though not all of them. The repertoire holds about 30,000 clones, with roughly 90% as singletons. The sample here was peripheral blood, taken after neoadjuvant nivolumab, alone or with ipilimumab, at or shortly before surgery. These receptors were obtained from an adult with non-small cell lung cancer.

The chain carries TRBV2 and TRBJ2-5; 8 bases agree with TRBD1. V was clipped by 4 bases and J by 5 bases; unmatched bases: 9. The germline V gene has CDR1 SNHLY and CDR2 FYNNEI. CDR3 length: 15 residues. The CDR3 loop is CASSAKTGASETQYF. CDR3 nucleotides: TGTGCCAGCAGTGCGAAGACAGGGGCTTCGGAGACCCAGTACTTC.

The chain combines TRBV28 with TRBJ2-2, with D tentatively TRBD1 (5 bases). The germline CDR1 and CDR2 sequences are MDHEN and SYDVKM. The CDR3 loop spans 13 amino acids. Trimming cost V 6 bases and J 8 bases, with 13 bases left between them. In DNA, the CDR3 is TGTGCCAGCAGATCCCCCGGACAAGGGGAGCTGTTTTTT. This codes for CASRSPGQGELFF.

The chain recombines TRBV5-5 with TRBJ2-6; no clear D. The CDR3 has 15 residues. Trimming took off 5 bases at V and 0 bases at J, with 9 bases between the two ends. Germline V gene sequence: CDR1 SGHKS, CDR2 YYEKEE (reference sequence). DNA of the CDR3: TGTGCCAGCAGTTCGGGCGCCTCTGGGGCCAACGTCCTGACTTTC. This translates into CASSSGASGANVLTF.

In DNA form, the CDR3 reads TGTGCCAGCAGTTTAAGGGTCCAGGCCCTGTACTTC. Amino acids: CASSLRVQALYF. V and J are TRBV28 and TRBJ2-7; D is undetermined. Per germline, CDR1 MDHEN and CDR2 SYDVKM. V lost 2 bases to trimming and J lost 12 bases, with 14 bases between them. The CDR3 contains 12 residues.

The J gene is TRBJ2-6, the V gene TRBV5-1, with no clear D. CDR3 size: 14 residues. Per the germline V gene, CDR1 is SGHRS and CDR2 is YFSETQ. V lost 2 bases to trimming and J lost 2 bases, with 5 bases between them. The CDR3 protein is CASSFDTGANVLTF. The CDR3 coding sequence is TGCGCCAGCAGCTTCGATACTGGGGCCAACGTCCTGACTTTC. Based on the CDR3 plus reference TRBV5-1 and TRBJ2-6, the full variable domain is KAGVTQTPRYLIKTRGQQVTLSCSPISGHRSVSWYQQTPGQGLQFLFEYFSETQRNKGNFPGRFSGRQFSNSRSEMNVSTLELGDSALYLCASSFDTGANVLTFGAGSRLTVL.

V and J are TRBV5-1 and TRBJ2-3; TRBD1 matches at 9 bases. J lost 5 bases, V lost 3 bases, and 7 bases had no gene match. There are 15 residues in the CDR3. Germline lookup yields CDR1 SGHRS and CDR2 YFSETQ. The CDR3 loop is CASSYTGGAGDTQYF. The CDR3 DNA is TGCGCCAGCAGCTATACAGGGGGCGCGGGAGATACGCAGTATTTT. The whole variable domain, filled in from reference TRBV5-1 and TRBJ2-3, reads KAGVTQTPRYLIKTRGQQVTLSCSPISGHRSVSWYQQTPGQGLQFLFEYFSETQRNKGNFPGRFSGRQFSNSRSEMNVSTLELGDSALYLCASSYTGGAGDTQYFGPGTRLTVL.

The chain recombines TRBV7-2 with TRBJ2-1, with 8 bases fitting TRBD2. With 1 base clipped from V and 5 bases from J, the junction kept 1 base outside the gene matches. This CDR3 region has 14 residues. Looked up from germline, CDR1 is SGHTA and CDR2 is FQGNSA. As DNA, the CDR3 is TGTGCCAGCAGCTTAGTTAGCGGGGACAATGAGCAGTTCTTC. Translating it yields CASSLVSGDNEQFF.

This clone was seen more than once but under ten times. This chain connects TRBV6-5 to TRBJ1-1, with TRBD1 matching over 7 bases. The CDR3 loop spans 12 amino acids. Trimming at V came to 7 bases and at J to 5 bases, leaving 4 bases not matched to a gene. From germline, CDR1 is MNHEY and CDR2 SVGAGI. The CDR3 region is CASMGDRTEAFF. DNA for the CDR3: TGTGCCAGCATGGGGGACAGAACTGAAGCTTTCTTT.

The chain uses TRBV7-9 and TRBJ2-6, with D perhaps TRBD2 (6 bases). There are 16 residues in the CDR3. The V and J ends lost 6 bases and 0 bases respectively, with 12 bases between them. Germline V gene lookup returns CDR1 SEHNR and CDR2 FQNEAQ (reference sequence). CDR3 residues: CASSRYGSSGANVLTF. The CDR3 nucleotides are TGTGCCAGCAGTAGGTACGGGAGCTCTGGGGCCAACGTCCTGACTTTC.

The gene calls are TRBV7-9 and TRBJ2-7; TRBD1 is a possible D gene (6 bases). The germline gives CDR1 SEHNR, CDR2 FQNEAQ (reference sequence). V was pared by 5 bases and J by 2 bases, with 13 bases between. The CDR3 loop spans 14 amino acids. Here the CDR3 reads CASSPLDRTYEQYF. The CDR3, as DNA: TGTGCCAGCAGCCCCCTGGACAGAACCTACGAGCAGTACTTC.

The CDR3 coding sequence is TGTGCCAGCAGCCCTGGGACAGGGCAAACGGACACTGAAGCTTTCTTT. It yields the protein CASSPGTGQTDTEAFF. The gene calls are TRBV7-3 and TRBJ1-1, with 9 bases fitting TRBD1. With V trimmed by 5 bases and J by 3 bases, 10 bases remained unmatched. The germline V gene has CDR1 SGHTA and CDR2 FQGTGA. This CDR3 contains 16 residues.

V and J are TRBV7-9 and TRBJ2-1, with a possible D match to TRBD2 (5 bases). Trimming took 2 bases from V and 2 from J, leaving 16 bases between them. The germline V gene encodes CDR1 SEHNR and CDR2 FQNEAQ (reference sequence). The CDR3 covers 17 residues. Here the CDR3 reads CASSLLISSNTYNEQFF. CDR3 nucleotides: TGTGCCAGCAGCTTACTTATCTCTAGCAACACCTACAATGAGCAGTTCTTC.

Here the CDR3 reads CASSRLGALEGELFF. The CDR3 DNA follows: TGTGCCAGCAGCCGGCTGGGGGCGCTAGAAGGGGAGCTGTTTTTT. V gene TRBV5-6 combines with J gene TRBJ2-2, with D possibly TRBD1 on 6 matching bases. Trimming removed 4 bases from V and 8 bases from J, with 18 bases in between. CDR1 and CDR2 from the germline V gene are SGHDT and YYEEEE. The CDR3 extends over 15 amino acids.

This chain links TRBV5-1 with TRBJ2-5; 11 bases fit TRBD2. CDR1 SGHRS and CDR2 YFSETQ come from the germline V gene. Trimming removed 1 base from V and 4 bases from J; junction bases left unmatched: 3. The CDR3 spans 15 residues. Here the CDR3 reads CASSLSGTSGETQYF. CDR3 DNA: TGCGCCAGCAGCTTGTCCGGGACTAGCGGAGAGACCCAGTACTTC.

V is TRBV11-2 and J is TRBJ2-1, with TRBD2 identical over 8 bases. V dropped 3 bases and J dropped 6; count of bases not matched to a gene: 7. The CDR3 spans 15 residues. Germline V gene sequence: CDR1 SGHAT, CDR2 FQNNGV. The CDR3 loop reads CASSFSGAAFNEQFF. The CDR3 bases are TGTGCCAGCAGCTTTAGCGGGGCAGCCTTCAATGAGCAGTTCTTC.

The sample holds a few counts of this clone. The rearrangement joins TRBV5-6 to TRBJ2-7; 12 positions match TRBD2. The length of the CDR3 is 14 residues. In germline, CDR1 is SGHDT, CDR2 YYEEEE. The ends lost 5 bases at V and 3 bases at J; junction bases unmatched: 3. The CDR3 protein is CASSATSGSYEQYF. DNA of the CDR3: TGTGCCAGCAGTGCGACTAGCGGGAGCTACGAGCAGTACTTC.

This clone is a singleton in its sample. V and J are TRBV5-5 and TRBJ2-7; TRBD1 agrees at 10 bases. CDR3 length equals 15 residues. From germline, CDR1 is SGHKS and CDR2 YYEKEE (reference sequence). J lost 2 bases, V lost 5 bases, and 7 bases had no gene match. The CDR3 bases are TGTGCCAGCAGTTCGGATGGGACAGGGGCCTACGAGCAGTACTTC. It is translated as CASSSDGTGAYEQYF.

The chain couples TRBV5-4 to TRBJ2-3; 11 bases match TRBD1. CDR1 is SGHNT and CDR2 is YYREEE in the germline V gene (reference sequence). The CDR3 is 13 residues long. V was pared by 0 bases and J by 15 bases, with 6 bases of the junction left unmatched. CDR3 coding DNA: TGTGCCAGCAGCTTGGCCGGACAGGGGGCAATATATTTT. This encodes CASSLAGQGAIYF.

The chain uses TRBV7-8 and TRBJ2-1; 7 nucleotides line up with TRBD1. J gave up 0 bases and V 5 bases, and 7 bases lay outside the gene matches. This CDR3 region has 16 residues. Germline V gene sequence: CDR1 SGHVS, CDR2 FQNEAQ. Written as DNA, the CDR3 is TGTGCCAGCAGCCTTCGACAGGGCCTCTCCTACAATGAGCAGTTCTTC. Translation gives CASSLRQGLSYNEQFF.

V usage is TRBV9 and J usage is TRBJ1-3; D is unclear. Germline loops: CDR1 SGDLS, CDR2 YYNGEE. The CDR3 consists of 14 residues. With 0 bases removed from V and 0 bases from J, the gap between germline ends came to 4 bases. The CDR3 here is CASSVGDSGNTIYF. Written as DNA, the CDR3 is TGTGCCAGCAGCGTAGGAGACTCTGGAAACACCATATATTTT.

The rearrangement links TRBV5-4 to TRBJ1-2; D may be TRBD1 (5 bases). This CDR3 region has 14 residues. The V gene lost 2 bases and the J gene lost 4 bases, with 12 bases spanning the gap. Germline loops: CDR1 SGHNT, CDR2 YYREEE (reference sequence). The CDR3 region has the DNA TGTGCCAGCAGCTTCGAGGGGTTAGGCTATGGCTACACCTTC. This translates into CASSFEGLGYGYTF.

The CDR3 DNA follows: TGTGCCAGCAGCTTTCAAGGGGGCGGCGGCACTGAAGCTTTCTTT. It is translated as CASSFQGGGGTEAFF. The J gene is TRBJ1-1, the V gene TRBV5-5; TRBD1 aligns across 7 bases. The trim removed 2 bases at V and 4 bases at J, leaving 8 bases unmatched. This CDR3 is 15 amino acids long. The germline gives CDR1 SGHKS, CDR2 YYEKEE (reference sequence).

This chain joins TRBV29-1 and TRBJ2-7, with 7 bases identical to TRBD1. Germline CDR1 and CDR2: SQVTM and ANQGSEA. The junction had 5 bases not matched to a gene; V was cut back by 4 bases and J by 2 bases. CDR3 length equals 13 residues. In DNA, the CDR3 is TGCAGCGTTGGTTCCGGGACAGCCTACGAGCAGTACTTC. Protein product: CSVGSGTAYEQYF.

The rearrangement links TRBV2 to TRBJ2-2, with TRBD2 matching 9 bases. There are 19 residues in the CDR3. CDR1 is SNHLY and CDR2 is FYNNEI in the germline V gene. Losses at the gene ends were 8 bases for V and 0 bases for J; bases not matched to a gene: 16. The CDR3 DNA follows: TGTGCCAGCTACTTCTCCCGCAGGAGCGGGAGGCCGAACACCGGGGAGCTGTTTTTT. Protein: CASYFSRRSGRPNTGELFF.

In DNA, the CDR3 is TGTGCCAGCTCACCAGGACAGGAATTGGACGAGCAGTACTTC. As protein: CASSPGQELDEQYF. The gene calls are TRBV18 and TRBJ2-7, with 7 bases aligning to TRBD1. V was pared by 2 bases and J by 5 bases, with 6 bases of the junction left unmatched. The germline V gene has CDR1 KGHSH and CDR2 LQKENI. The CDR3 contains 14 residues.